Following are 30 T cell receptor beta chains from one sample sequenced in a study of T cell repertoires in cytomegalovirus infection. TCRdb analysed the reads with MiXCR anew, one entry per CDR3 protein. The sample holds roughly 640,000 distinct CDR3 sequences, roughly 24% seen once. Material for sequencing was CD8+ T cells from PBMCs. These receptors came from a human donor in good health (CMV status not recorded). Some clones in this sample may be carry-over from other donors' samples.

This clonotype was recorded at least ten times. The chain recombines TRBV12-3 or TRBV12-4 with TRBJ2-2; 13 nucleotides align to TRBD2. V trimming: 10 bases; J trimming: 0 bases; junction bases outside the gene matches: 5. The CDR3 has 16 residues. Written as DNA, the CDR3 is TGTGCCACGCGGACTAGCGGGGGCCCGAACACCGGGGAGCTGTTTTTT. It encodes CATRTSGGPNTGELFF.

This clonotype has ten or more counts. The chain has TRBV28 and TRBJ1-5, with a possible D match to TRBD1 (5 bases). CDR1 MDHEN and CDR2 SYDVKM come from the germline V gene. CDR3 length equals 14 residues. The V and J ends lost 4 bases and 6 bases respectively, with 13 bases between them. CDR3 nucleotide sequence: TGTGCCAGCAGTTCCCCCTGGGGCGGTCAGCCCCAGCATTTT. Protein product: CASSSPWGGQPQHF.

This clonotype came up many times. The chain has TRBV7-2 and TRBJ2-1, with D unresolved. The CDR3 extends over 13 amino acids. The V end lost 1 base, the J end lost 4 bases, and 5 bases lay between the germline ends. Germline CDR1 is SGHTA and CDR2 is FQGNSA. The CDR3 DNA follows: TGTGCCAGCAGCTTAGAAGAGTACAATGAGCAGTTCTTC. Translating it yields CASSLEEYNEQFF.

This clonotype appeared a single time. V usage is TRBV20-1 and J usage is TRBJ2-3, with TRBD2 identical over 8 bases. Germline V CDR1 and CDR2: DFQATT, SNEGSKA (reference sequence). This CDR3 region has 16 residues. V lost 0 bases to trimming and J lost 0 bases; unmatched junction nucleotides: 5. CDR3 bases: TGCAGTGCTAGAGATCTCGGGACTAGAAGCACAGATACGCAGTATTTT. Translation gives CSARDLGTRSTDTQYF.

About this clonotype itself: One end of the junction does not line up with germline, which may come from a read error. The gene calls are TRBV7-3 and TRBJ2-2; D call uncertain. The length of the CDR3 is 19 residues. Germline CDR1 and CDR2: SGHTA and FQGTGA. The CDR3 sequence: CASSFPTRIPLKNTRELFF. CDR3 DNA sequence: TGTGCCAGCAGCTTTCCGACCCGTATACCCCTCAAAAACACCAGGGAGCTGTTTTTT.

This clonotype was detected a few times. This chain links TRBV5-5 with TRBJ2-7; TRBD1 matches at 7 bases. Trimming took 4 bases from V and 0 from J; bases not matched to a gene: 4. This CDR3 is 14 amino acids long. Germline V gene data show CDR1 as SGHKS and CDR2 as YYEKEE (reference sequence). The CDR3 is CASSLGQASYEQYV. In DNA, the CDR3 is TGTGCCAGCAGCCTCGGACAGGCCTCCTACGAGCAGTACGTC.

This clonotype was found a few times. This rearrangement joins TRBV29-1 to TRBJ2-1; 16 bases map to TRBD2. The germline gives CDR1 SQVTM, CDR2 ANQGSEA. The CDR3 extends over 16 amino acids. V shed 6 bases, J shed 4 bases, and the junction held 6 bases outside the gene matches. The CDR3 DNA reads TGCAGCGTGAGAGGGACTAGCGGGGGGGCATACAATGAGCAGTTCTTC. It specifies CSVRGTSGGAYNEQFF.

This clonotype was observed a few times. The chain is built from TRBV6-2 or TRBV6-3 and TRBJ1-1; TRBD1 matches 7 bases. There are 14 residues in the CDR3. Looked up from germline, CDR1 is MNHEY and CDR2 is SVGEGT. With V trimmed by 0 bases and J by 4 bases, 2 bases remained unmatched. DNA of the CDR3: TGTGCCAGCAGTTACTCACAGGGGACCACTGAAGCTTTCTTT. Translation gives CASSYSQGTTEAFF.

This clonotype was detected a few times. CDR3 region: CATSRVRDRGANVLTF. As DNA, the CDR3 is TGTGCCACCAGCAGGGTCCGGGACCGTGGGGCCAACGTCCTGACTTTC. The chain carries TRBV15 and TRBJ2-6; perhaps D is TRBD1 or TRBD2 (5 bases each). CDR3 length: 16 residues. Germline V gene sequence: CDR1 LNHNV, CDR2 YYDKDF (reference sequence). The V and J ends lost 3 bases and 3 bases respectively, with 12 bases between them.

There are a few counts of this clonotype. CDR3 DNA sequence: TGTGCCAGCACTAGCGGGACCGGGGAGCTGTTTTTT. Translation: CASTSGTGELFF. The gene calls are TRBV6-2 or TRBV6-3 and TRBJ2-2, with 8 bases lining up with TRBD2. Germline V lookup: CDR1 MNHEY, CDR2 SVGEGT. The CDR3 covers 12 residues. Trimming cost V 7 bases and J 5 bases; bases outside gene matches: 0.

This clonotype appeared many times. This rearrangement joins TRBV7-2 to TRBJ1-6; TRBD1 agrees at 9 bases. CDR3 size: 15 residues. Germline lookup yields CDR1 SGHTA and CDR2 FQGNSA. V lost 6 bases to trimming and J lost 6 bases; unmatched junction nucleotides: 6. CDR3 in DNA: TGTGCCAGCAGACCACAGGGGGCGGTTAATTCACCCCTCCACTTT. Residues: CASRPQGAVNSPLHF.

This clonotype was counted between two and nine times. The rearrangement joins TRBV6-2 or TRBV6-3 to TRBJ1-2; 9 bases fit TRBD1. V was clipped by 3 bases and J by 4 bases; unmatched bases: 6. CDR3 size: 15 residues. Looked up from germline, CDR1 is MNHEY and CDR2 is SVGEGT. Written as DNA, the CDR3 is TGTGCCAGCAGTTATTCCAAGACAGGGGGCTATGGCTACACCTTC. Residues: CASSYSKTGGYGYTF.

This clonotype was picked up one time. The chain's CDR3 is CASSLGAHEQYF. The CDR3 DNA follows: TGTGCCAGCAGCTTAGGAGCTCACGAGCAGTACTTC. The V and J genes are TRBV7-9 and TRBJ2-7; D gene ambiguous. CDR3 length: 12 amino acids. Germline V gives CDR1 SEHNR, CDR2 FQNEAQ (reference sequence). Trimming stripped 1 base from V and 5 bases from J, with 6 bases between.

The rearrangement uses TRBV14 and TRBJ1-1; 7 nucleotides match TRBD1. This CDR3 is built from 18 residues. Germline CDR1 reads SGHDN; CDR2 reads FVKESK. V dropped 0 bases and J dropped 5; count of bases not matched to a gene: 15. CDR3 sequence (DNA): TGTGCCAGCAGCCAAGATCGAGGGGGCAGCATTGAAGGAACTGAAGCTTTCTTT. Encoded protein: CASSQDRGGSIEGTEAFF.

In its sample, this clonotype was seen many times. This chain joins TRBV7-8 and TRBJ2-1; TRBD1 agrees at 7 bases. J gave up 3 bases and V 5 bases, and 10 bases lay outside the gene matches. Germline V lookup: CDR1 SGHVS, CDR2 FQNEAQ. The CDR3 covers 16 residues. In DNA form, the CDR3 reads TGTGCCAGCAGCCCGCGACAGGGTGGGGTCTACAATGAGCAGTTCTTC. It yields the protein CASSPRQGGVYNEQFF.

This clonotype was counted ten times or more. CDR3 loop: CASSDTSATNEKLFF. For the CDR3, the DNA is TGTGCCAGCAGTGATACGTCAGCAACTAATGAAAAACTGTTTTTT. V and J are TRBV25-1 and TRBJ1-4; D is ambiguous. The V and J ends lost 3 bases and 0 bases respectively, with 8 bases between them. The germline V gene has CDR1 MGHDK and CDR2 SYGVNS. The CDR3 consists of 15 residues.

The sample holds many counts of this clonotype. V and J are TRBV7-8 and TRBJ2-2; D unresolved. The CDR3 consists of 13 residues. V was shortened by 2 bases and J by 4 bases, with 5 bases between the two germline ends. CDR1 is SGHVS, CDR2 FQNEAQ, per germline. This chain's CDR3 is CASSLPVTGELFF. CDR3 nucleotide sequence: TGTGCCAGCAGCTTACCAGTCACCGGGGAGCTGTTTTTT.

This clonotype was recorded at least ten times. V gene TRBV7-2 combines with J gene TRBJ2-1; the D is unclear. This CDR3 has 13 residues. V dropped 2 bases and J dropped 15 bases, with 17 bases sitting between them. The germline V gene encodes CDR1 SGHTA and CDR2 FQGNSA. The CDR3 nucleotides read TGTGCCAGCAGCTTATTACCGGTCGATGGGTCGTTCTTC. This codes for CASSLLPVDGSFF.

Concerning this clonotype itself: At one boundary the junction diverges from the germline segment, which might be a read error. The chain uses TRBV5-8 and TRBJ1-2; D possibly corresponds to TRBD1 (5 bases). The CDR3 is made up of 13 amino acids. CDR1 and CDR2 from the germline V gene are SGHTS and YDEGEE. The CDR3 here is CASSNQGPPGPPF. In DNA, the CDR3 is TGTGCCAGCAGCAACCAGGGCCCCCCAGGCCCACCCTTC. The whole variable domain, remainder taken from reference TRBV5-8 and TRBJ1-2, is EAGVTQSPTHLIKTRGQQATLRCSPISGHTSVYWYQQALGLGLQFLLWYDEGEERNRGNFPPRFSGRQFPNYSSELNVNALELEDSALYLCASSNQGPPGPPFGSGTRLTVV.

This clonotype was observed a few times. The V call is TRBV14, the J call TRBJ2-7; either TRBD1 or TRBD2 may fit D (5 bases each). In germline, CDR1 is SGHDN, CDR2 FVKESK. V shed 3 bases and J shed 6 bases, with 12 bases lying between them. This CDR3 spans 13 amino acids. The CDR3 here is CASSQYRTGEQYF. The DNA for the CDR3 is TGTGCCAGCAGCCAGTACAGGACTGGCGAGCAGTACTTC. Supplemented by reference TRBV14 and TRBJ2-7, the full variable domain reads EAGVTQFPSHSVIEKGQTVTLRCDPISGHDNLYWYRRVMGKEIKFLLHFVKESKQDESGMPNNRFLAERTGGTYSTLKVQPAELEDSGVYFCASSQYRTGEQYFGPGTRLTVT.

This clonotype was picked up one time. This CDR3 is CSAPGPAEAFF. The CDR3 nucleotides read TGCAGTGCCCCAGGCCCAGCTGAAGCTTTCTTT. The rearrangement joins TRBV20-1 to TRBJ1-1; unclear D gene. Germline CDR1 DFQATT, CDR2 SNEGSKA (reference sequence). V was pared by 6 bases and J by 6 bases, with 11 bases between. This CDR3 region has 11 residues.

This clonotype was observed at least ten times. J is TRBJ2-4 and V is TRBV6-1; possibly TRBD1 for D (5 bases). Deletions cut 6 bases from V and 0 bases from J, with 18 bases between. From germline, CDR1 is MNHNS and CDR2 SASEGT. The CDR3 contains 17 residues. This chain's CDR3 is CASSHSQGGLAKNIQYF. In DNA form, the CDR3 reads TGTGCCAGCAGCCACTCCCAGGGCGGATTAGCCAAAAACATTCAGTACTTC.

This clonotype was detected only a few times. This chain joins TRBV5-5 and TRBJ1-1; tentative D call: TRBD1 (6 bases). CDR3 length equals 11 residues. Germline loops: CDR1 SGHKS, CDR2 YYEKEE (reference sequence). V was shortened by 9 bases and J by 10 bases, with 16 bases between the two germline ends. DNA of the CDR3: TGTGCCACAGAAGGGGGGCCGGGAGCTTTCTTT. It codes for CATEGGPGAFF.

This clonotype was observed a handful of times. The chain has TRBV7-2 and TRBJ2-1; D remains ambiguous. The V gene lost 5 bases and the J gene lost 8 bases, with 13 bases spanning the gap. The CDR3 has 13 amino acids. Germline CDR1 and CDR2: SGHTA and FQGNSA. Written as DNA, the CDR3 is TGTGCCAGCAGCCCCCAGGCGATCTATGAGCAGTTCTTC. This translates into CASSPQAIYEQFF.

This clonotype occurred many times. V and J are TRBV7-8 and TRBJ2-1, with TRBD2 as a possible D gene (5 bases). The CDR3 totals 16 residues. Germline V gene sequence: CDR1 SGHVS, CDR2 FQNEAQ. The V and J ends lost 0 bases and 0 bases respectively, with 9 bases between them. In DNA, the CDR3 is TGTGCCAGCAGCTTAGCGCAAGGGAGCTCCTACAATGAGCAGTTCTTC. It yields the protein CASSLAQGSSYNEQFF.

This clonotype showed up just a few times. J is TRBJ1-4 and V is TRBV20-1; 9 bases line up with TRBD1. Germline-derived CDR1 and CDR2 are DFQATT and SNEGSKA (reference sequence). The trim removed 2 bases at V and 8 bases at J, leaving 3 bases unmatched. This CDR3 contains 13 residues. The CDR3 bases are TGCAGTGCTAGAACCGGGACAGGGGAAAAACTGTTTTTT. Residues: CSARTGTGEKLFF.

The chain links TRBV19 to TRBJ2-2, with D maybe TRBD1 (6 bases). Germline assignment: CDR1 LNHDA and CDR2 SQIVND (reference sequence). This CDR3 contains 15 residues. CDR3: CVSSGTSWNTGELFF. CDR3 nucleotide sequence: TGTGTCAGCAGTGGGACATCCTGGAACACCGGGGAGCTGTTTTTT. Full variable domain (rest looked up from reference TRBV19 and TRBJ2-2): DGGITQSPKYLFRKEGQNVTLSCEQNLNHDAMYWYRQDPGQGLRLIYYSQIVNDFQKGDIAEGYSVSREKKESFPLTVTSAQKNPTAFYLCVSSGTSWNTGELFFGEGSRLTVL.

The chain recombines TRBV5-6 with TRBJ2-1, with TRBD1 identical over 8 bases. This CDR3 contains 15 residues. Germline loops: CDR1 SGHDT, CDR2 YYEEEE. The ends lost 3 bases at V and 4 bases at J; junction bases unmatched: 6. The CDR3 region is CASSSRQGRYNEQFF. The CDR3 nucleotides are TGTGCCAGCAGCTCACGACAGGGGAGGTACAATGAGCAGTTCTTC.

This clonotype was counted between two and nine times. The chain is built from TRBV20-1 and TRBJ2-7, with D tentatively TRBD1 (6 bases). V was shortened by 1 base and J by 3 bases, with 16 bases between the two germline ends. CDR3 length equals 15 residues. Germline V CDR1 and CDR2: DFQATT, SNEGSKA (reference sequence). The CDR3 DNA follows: TGCAGTGCTAGAGTTTCGGCAGGGGCCAGCTACGAGCAGTACTTC. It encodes CSARVSAGASYEQYF.

CDR3 nucleotides: TGCAGCGTTAGGTGGGGTTACTACGAGCAGTACTTC. Encoded protein: CSVRWGYYEQYF. The chain uses TRBV29-1 and TRBJ2-7, with D unclear. The CDR3 totals 12 residues. The germline V gene encodes CDR1 SQVTM and CDR2 ANQGSEA. V lost 5 bases to trimming and J lost 3 bases, with 11 bases between them.